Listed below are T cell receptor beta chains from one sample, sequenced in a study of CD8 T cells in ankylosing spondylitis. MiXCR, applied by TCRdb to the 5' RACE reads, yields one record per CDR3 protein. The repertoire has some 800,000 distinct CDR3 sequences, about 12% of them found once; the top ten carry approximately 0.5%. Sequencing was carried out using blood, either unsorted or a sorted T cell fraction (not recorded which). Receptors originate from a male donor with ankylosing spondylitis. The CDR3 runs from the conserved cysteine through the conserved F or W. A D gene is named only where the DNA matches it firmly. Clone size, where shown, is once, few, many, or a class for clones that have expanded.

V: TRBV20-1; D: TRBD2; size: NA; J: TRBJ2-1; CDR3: CSAISGTTFIYEQFF; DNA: TGCAGTGCTATCTCCGGGACTACATTTATCTATGAGCAGTTCTTC
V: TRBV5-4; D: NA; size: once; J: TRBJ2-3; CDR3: CASSSGPAYTLTDTQYF; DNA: TGTGCCAGCAGCTCGGGCCCAGCATATACCCTCACAGATACGCAGTATTTT
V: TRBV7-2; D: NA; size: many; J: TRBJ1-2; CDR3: CASSLGLGRNYGYTF; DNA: TGTGCCAGCAGCTTGGGTTTGGGACGGAACTATGGCTACACCTTC
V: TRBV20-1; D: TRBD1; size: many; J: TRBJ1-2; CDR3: CSARDQGGGYGYTF; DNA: TGCAGTGCTAGAGATCAGGGGGGGGGCTATGGCTACACCTTC
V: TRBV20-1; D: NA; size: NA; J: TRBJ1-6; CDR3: CSARLERGGSYNSPLHF; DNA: TGCAGTGCTAGACTCGAGCGGGGGGGCTCCTATAATTCACCCCTCCACTTT
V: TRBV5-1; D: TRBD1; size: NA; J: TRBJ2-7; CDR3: CASSRTGAASEQYF; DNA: TGCGCCAGCAGCCGGACAGGGGCAGCGTCCGAGCAGTACTTC
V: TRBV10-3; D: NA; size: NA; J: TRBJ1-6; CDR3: CATRSPSGSPLHF; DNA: TGTGCCACCCGGTCCCCGTCTGGGTCACCCCTCCACTTT
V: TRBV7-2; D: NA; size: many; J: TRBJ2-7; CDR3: CASSLVVRDYEQYF; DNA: TGTGCCAGCAGCTTAGTGGTACGGGACTACGAGCAGTACTTC
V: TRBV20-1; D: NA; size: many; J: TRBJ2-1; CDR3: CSAPRALDNEQFF; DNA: TGCAGTGCTCCTCGGGCCCTAGACAATGAGCAGTTCTTC
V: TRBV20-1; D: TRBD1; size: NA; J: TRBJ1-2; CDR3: CSARGNRGFYGYTF; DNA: TGCAGTGCTAGAGGGAACAGGGGTTTCTATGGCTACACCTTC
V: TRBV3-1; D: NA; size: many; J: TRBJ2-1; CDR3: CASSQGGAGEQFF; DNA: TGTGCCAGCAGCCAAGGTGGGGCTGGTGAGCAGTTCTTC
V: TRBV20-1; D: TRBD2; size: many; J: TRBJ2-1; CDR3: CSARDPGLDNEQFF; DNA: TGCAGTGCTAGAGATCCGGGACTAGACAATGAGCAGTTCTTC
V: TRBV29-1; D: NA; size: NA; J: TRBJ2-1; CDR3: CSVAYRAIQRNEQFF; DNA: TGCAGCGTTGCTTATCGGGCTATCCAGAGGAATGAGCAGTTCTTC
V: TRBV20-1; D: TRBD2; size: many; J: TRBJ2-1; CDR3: CSAGLADLIGNEQFF; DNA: TGCAGTGCTGGCCTAGCGGACCTAATAGGCAATGAGCAGTTCTTC
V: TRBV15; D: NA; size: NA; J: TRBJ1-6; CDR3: CATSRGAGEGSPLHF; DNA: TGTGCCACCAGCAGAGGGGCGGGCGAGGGTTCACCCCTCCACTTT
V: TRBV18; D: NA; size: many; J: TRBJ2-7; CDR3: CASSPPGTYEQYF; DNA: TGTGCCAGCAGCCCCCCGGGCACCTACGAGCAGTACTTC
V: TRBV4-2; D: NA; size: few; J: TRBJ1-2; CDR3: CASSQDSESPYGYTF; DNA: TGTGCCAGCAGCCAAGATAGTGAAAGTCCCTATGGCTACACCTTC
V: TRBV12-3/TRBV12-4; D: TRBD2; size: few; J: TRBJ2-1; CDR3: CASSPGLAGGREQFF; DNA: TGTGCCAGCAGTCCGGGACTAGCGGGGGGGCGGGAGCAGTTCTTC
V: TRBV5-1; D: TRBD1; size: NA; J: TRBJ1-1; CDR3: CASTPQGRGNTEAFF; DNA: TGCGCCAGCACGCCACAGGGGCGAGGGAACACTGAAGCTTTCTTT
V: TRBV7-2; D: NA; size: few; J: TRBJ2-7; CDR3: CASSLGGLAVKQYF; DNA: TGTGCCAGCAGCTTAGGAGGCTTGGCGGTGAAGCAGTACTTC
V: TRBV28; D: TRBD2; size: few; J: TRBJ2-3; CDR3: CASGGGSSTDTQYF; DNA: TGTGCCAGCGGGGGAGGGTCCAGCACAGATACGCAGTATTTT
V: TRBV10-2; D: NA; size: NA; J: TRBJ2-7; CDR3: CASSERQGGVYEQYF; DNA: TGCGCCAGCAGTGAGAGGCAGGGGGGCGTCTACGAGCAGTACTTC
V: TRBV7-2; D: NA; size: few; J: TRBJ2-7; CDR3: CASSLFGREQYF; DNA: TGTGCCAGCAGCTTATTCGGGCGTGAGCAGTACTTC
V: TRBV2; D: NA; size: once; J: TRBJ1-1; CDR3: CASSDLGRRAFF; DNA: TGTGCCAGCAGTGATCTGGGGAGGAGGGCTTTCTTT
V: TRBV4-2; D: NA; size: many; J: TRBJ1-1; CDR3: CASSLDRAGGTEAFF; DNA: TGTGCCAGCAGCCTTGACAGAGCGGGGGGAACTGAAGCTTTCTTT
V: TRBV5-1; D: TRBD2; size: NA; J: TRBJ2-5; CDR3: CASSEGLAGETQYF; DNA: TGCGCCAGCAGCGAGGGACTAGCTGGCGAGACCCAGTACTTC
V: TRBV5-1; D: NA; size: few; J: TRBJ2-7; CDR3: CASSLGDFNYEQYF; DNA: TGCGCCAGCAGCTTGGGGGATTTTAACTACGAGCAGTACTTC
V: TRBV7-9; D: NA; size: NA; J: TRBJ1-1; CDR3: CASNKQVNTEAFF; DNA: TGTGCCAGCAACAAACAGGTGAACACTGAAGCTTTCTTT
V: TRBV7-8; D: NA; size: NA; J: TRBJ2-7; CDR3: CASSFSGVIYEQYF; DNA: TGTGCCAGCAGCTTTTCCGGGGTCATCTACGAGCAGTACTTC
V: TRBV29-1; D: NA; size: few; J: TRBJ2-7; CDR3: CSVREGAREQYF; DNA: TGCAGCGTCCGGGAGGGGGCGCGGGAGCAGTACTTC
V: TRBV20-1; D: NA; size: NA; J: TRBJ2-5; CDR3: CSAIQVNRQETQYF; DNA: TGCAGTGCTATTCAGGTTAACCGCCAAGAGACCCAGTACTTC
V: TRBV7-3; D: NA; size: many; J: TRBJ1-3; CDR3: CASSLVPGLRGNTIYF; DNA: TGTGCCAGCAGCTTAGTCCCGGGACTCCGCGGAAACACCATATATTTT
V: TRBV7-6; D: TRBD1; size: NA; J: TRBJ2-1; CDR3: CASSRAGTDYNEQFF; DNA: TGTGCCAGCAGCCGTGCCGGGACAGATTACAATGAGCAGTTCTTC
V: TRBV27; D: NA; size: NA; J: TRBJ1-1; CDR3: CASSFAGHQNTEAFF; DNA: TGTGCCAGCAGTTTCGCAGGCCACCAGAACACTGAAGCTTTCTTT